These 25 T cell receptor beta chains were all obtained from the same sample, sequenced in a study of response to subunit inactivated influenza vaccine. MiXCR, run by TCRdb on the RT-PCR reads, gives a single entry per CDR3 protein. The repertoire has 650,000 to 700,000 distinct CDR3 sequences, 15% to 17% of them found once; the top ten carry 11%. Sequenced material: PBMCs from blood, taken 12 days after vaccination. Receptors were obtained from a man in his fifties or sixties who received an inactivated influenza vaccine.

This clonotype has just a few counts. The chain uses TRBV5-1 and TRBJ2-1; perhaps TRBD2 as D (6 bases). The V end lost 4 bases, the J end lost 7 bases, and 21 bases lay between the germline ends. The CDR3 totals 16 residues. Germline V gene sequence: CDR1 SGHRS, CDR2 YFSETQ. The CDR3 bases are TGCGCCAGCAGCGGAGACCCGGGACTTCCGGAGAATGAGCAGTTCTTC. Translation: CASSGDPGLPENEQFF.

This clonotype was detected many times. The rearrangement joins TRBV6-5 to TRBJ1-1, with a possible D match to TRBD1 (5 bases). Between the trimmed V and J ends, which lost 2 bases and 4 bases, there was a span of 5 bases. Germline CDR1 MNHEY, CDR2 SVGAGI. This CDR3 is 12 amino acids long. The CDR3 DNA is TGTGCCAGCAGTTACGGGGGCACTGAAGCTTTCTTT. Protein sequence: CASSYGGTEAFF.

This clonotype was picked up a small number of times. V and J are TRBV4-3 and TRBJ2-1; TRBD2 matches at 9 bases. Trimming took 0 bases from V and 4 from J; bases not matched to a gene: 4. CDR3 size: 16 residues. CDR1 and CDR2 (germline): LGHNA, YSLEER. The CDR3: CASSQDASGGYNEQFF. The CDR3 bases are TGCGCCAGCAGCCAAGATGCGAGCGGGGGGTACAATGAGCAGTTCTTC.

The sample holds a few counts of this clonotype. The V gene is TRBV11-2, the J gene TRBJ2-7; 9 bases agree with TRBD1. The junction had 12 bases not matched to a gene; V was cut back by 4 bases and J by 5 bases. Germline V gene sequence: CDR1 SGHAT, CDR2 FQNNGV. The CDR3 covers 16 residues. CDR3: CASSSIRGQGVHEQYF. In DNA form, the CDR3 reads TGTGCCAGCAGCTCAATCCGGGGACAGGGAGTCCACGAGCAGTACTTC.

This clonotype has more than one count but fewer than ten. The chain joins TRBV4-1 to TRBJ2-7; D gene ambiguous. This CDR3 spans 17 amino acids. Between the trimmed V and J ends, which lost 0 bases and 2 bases, there was a span of 17 bases. Germline-derived CDR1 and CDR2 are MGHRA and YSYEKL. CDR3 region: CASSQETKGYFAYEQYF. The CDR3 DNA follows: TGCGCCAGCAGCCAAGAAACAAAAGGATATTTCGCCTACGAGCAGTACTTC.

This clonotype has more than one count but fewer than ten. This sequence joins TRBV12-3 or TRBV12-4 and TRBJ2-7; 7 bases fit TRBD2. CDR3 length equals 14 residues. V trimming: 7 bases; J trimming: 0 bases; junction bases outside the gene matches: 6. The CDR3 region has the DNA TGTGCCAGCAACCACGGGGGGACCTCCTACGAGCAGTACTTC. Its translation is CASNHGGTSYEQYF.

There are a few counts of this clonotype. The chain employs TRBV6-6 and TRBJ2-1, with a tentative D call TRBD2 (7 bases). The germline V and J ends were trimmed by 2 bases and 14 bases, with 10 bases remaining between them. CDR1 MNHNY and CDR2 SVGAGI come from the germline V gene (reference sequence). The CDR3 covers 11 residues. As DNA, the CDR3 is TGTGCCAGCAGTTACGGGGAGGGGGAGTTCTTC. As protein: CASSYGEGEFF.

The rearrangement uses TRBV7-2 and TRBJ2-1, with 11 bases identical to TRBD2. V lost 5 bases to trimming and J lost 7 bases; unmatched junction nucleotides: 7. The length of the CDR3 is 15 residues. Germline CDR1 reads SGHTA; CDR2 reads FQGNSA. The CDR3 nucleotides read TGTGCCAGCAGCACACTAGCGGGAGTTGGTAATGAGCAGTTCTTC. It is translated as CASSTLAGVGNEQFF.

The chain recombines TRBV25-1 with TRBJ2-5; 9 bases match TRBD1. The CDR3 has 14 residues. J gave up 5 bases and V 7 bases, and 8 bases lay outside the gene matches. The V gene's germline CDR1 is MGHDK and CDR2 SYGVNS. CDR3 amino acids: CASTTRGQGETQYF. The CDR3 bases are TGTGCCAGCACCACCCGGGGACAGGGCGAGACCCAGTACTTC.

The chain links TRBV3-1 to TRBJ2-2; D gene uncertain. The CDR3 runs 15 residues. V was shortened by 1 base and J by 0 bases, with 6 bases between the two germline ends. Germline lookup yields CDR1 LGHDT and CDR2 YNNKEL (reference sequence). DNA for the CDR3: TGTGCCAGCAGCCAAGTCAGCGCGAACACCGGGGAGCTGTTTTTT. Amino acid sequence: CASSQVSANTGELFF.

The genes are TRBV20-1 and TRBJ1-2; D not certain. The germline CDR1 and CDR2 sequences are DFQATT and SNEGSKA (reference sequence). Trimming pared 5 bases from V and 0 bases from J, leaving 10 bases between. This CDR3 has 13 residues. CDR3 bases: TGCAGTGCTTCTTACTCAGCTAACTATGGCTACACCTTC. Amino acids: CSASYSANYGYTF.

V and J are TRBV20-1 and TRBJ2-5, with a weak D call TRBD1 (5 bases). Germline V gene sequence: CDR1 DFQATT, CDR2 SNEGSKA (reference sequence). CDR3 length: 12 amino acids. V was pared by 3 bases and J by 5 bases, with 10 bases between. The CDR3 DNA is TGCAGTGCTAGGGTCCCAGGGGAGACCCAGTACTTC. Its protein product is CSARVPGETQYF.

The rearrangement links TRBV28 to TRBJ2-1, with TRBD2 identical over 8 bases. The V gene end was trimmed by 5 bases and the J gene end by 6 bases; junction bases not matched to a gene: 6. This CDR3 has 14 amino acids. Germline CDR1 reads MDHEN; CDR2 reads SYDVKM. CDR3 protein: CASSRGTSPNEQFF. As DNA, the CDR3 is TGTGCCAGCAGTCGAGGGACTAGTCCCAATGAGCAGTTCTTC.

The table lists this clonotype with a few counts. The chain has TRBV12-3 or TRBV12-4 and TRBJ2-3, with TRBD2 identical over 7 bases. The CDR3 is 12 amino acids. The V gene end was trimmed by 6 bases and the J gene end by 14 bases; junction bases not matched to a gene: 11. The CDR3 nucleotides are TGTGCCAGCAGCCTTCTGGGCGGGAGAGGGTATTTT. Protein sequence: CASSLLGGRGYF.

The chain joins TRBV6-5 to TRBJ2-7; either TRBD1 or TRBD2 may fit D (6 bases each). This CDR3 has 14 residues. CDR1 and CDR2 (germline): MNHEY, SVGAGI. The V and J ends lost 4 bases and 3 bases respectively, with 13 bases between them. The CDR3 sequence is CASSWGDIDYEQYF. The DNA for the CDR3 is TGTGCCAGCAGTTGGGGGGACATCGACTACGAGCAGTACTTC.

This sequence joins TRBV18 and TRBJ2-7; 13 bases match TRBD2. The CDR3 contains 17 residues. The germline gives CDR1 KGHSH, CDR2 LQKENI. V was clipped by 3 bases and J by 3 bases; unmatched bases: 8. This CDR3 reads CASSPGTSGEILYEQYF. The CDR3, as DNA: TGTGCCAGCTCACCTGGGACTAGCGGGGAAATACTCTACGAGCAGTACTTC.

V and J are TRBV29-1 and TRBJ2-7; 7 bases are shared with TRBD1. Unmatched junction bases numbered 5, after V lost 5 bases and J lost 1 base. Germline V lookup: CDR1 SQVTM, CDR2 ANQGSEA. The CDR3 is 13 residues long. The CDR3 DNA reads as TGCAGCGTTAGAAGACAGGGTTCCTACGAGCAGTACTTC. Its protein product is CSVRRQGSYEQYF.

This CDR3 is CASSYGRARSGRSKNIQYF. The CDR3 nucleotides read TGCGCCAGCAGCTACGGCAGGGCCAGGAGCGGGAGGTCCAAAAACATTCAGTACTTC. The rearrangement uses TRBV5-1 and TRBJ2-4; 9 bases fit TRBD2. Germline CDR1 and CDR2: SGHRS and YFSETQ. The CDR3 sequence is 19 residues long. The V and J ends lost 3 bases and 2 bases, in that order; junction bases with no gene match: 15.

This clonotype showed up just a few times. V gene TRBV29-1 combines with J gene TRBJ1-2; D is possibly TRBD1 (5 bases). V lost 6 bases and J lost 8, with 25 bases in between. CDR1 is SQVTM and CDR2 is ANQGSEA in the germline V gene. The CDR3 totals 15 residues. Here the CDR3 reads CSVYDPGTPGRGYTF. The CDR3 DNA follows: TGCAGCGTGTACGACCCGGGGACCCCAGGAAGAGGCTACACCTTC.

This clonotype has more than one count but fewer than ten. The rearrangement uses TRBV5-6 and TRBJ2-7, with D hard to call. Germline V CDR1 and CDR2: SGHDT, YYEEEE. The V end was cut by 4 bases, the J end by 6 bases, with 11 bases between. This CDR3 is 12 amino acids long. CDR3 region: CASSKGRGEQYF. CDR3 DNA: TGTGCCAGCAGCAAGGGTAGAGGCGAGCAGTACTTC.

V is TRBV6-1 and J is TRBJ2-7; D remains ambiguous. The CDR3 spans 13 residues. Trimming removed 8 bases from V and 3 bases from J, with 14 bases in between. The germline V gene encodes CDR1 MNHNS and CDR2 SASEGT. CDR3 in DNA: TGTGCCAGCGGCCTAACGGCACACTACGAGCAGTACTTC. It translates to CASGLTAHYEQYF.

This clonotype showed up just a few times. The chain recombines TRBV2 with TRBJ1-1; D is undetermined. The CDR3 is 14 amino acids. CDR1 and CDR2 from the germline V gene are SNHLY and FYNNEI. Trimming removed 9 bases at V and 3 bases at J, with 17 bases between. The CDR3 is CARGGSRGYTEAFF. In nucleotides, the CDR3 is TGTGCCAGGGGCGGCAGCCGAGGATACACTGAAGCTTTCTTT.

This clonotype was recorded a few times. This chain connects TRBV9 to TRBJ2-3; 7 positions agree with TRBD2. Germline CDR1 is SGDLS and CDR2 is YYNGEE. Trimming cost V 0 bases and J 4 bases; bases outside gene matches: 2. The CDR3 sequence is 14 residues long. This CDR3 is CASSVGGSADTQYF. In DNA, the CDR3 is TGTGCCAGCAGCGTAGGCGGGAGCGCAGATACGCAGTATTTT.

This sequence joins TRBV18 and TRBJ2-3; D not resolved. Germline CDR1 and CDR2: KGHSH and LQKENI. The CDR3 is made up of 16 amino acids. Trimming took off 0 bases at V and 0 bases at J, with 10 bases between the two ends. CDR3 in amino acids: CASSPPGRASTDTQYF. The CDR3 DNA reads as TGTGCCAGCTCACCACCGGGAAGAGCTAGCACAGATACGCAGTATTTT.

In this sample, this clonotype turned up many times. This chain joins TRBV5-1 and TRBJ2-1; TRBD1 aligns across 12 bases. The CDR3 runs to 14 residues. The germline V gene encodes CDR1 SGHRS and CDR2 YFSETQ. V was pared by 7 bases and J by 5 bases, with 4 bases of the junction left unmatched. DNA for the CDR3: TGCGCCAGCCGGGGGACAGGGGGCCACAATGAGCAGTTCTTC. It is translated as CASRGTGGHNEQFF.